These 20 T cell receptor beta chains were all obtained from the same sample, sequenced in a study of blood T cells in healthy people across ages. Then a second PCR, running roughly 7 to 11 cycles, was carried out with a sample-barcoded 5' primer and a J-beta primer mix. TCRdb re-analysed the 5' RACE reads in MiXCR, keeping a single row per CDR3 protein. This sample carries some 1.4 million distinct CDR3 sequences, approximately 40% of them seen once, and the ten largest clones take under 8%. The sample was blood. The receptors shown here come from a young woman in good health.

This clonotype showed up just a few times. The rearrangement joins TRBV28 to TRBJ1-2; TRBD1 might be the D (6 bases). V was trimmed by 6 bases and J by 7 bases, leaving 15 bases between them. Germline values: CDR1 MDHEN, CDR2 SYDVKM. The CDR3 length is 13 residues. In nucleotides, the CDR3 is TGTGCCAGCAGGACGCAGGGGAATGGTGGCTACACCTTC. It translates to CASRTQGNGGYTF.

This clonotype was seen only a few times. The chain is built from TRBV5-1 and TRBJ2-4, with D possibly being TRBD1 (5 bases). Germline-derived CDR1 and CDR2 are SGHRS and YFSETQ. V was cut by 7 bases and J by 2 bases, with 13 bases left in between. The CDR3 is made up of 14 amino acids. The CDR3 loop reads CASGALGPKNIQYF. The CDR3 nucleotides are TGCGCCAGCGGGGCTTTGGGGCCCAAAAACATTCAGTACTTC. Together with reference TRBV5-1 and TRBJ2-4, the CDR3 gives the full variable domain: KAGVTQTPRYLIKTRGQQVTLSCSPISGHRSVSWYQQTPGQGLQFLFEYFSETQRNKGNFPGRFSGRQFSNSRSEMNVSTLELGDSALYLCASGALGPKNIQYFGAGTRLSVL.

This clonotype was counted a few times. V is TRBV7-9 and J is TRBJ1-1, with D unresolved. The V gene lost 11 bases and the J gene lost 1 base, with 11 bases spanning the gap. Per the germline V gene, CDR1 is SEHNR and CDR2 is FQNEAQ (reference sequence). CDR3 size: 12 residues. CDR3: CAGRWENTEAFF. Here the CDR3 DNA reads TGTGCCGGAAGGTGGGAGAACACTGAAGCTTTCTTT.

This clonotype was detected a few times. CDR3 region: CASSLVSGAFETQYF. DNA for the CDR3: TGTGCCAGCAGCTTAGTGAGCGGGGCCTTCGAGACCCAGTACTTC. This sequence joins TRBV7-2 and TRBJ2-7; 7 nucleotides line up with TRBD2. With the DNA end fitting TRBJ2-5 better, the J assignment may be wrong. The V gene's germline CDR1 is SGHTA and CDR2 FQGNSA. This CDR3 has 15 residues.

V and J are TRBV3-1 and TRBJ2-7; a possible D gene is TRBD1 (6 bases). Between the trimmed V and J ends, which lost 4 bases and 6 bases, there was a span of 16 bases. This CDR3 spans 14 amino acids. Germline V gives CDR1 LGHDT, CDR2 YNNKEL (reference sequence). CDR3: CASSLNQAGAEQYF. The CDR3 coding sequence is TGTGCCAGCAGCCTAAACCAAGCAGGGGCCGAGCAGTACTTC.

This clonotype came up a few times. J is TRBJ2-1 and V is TRBV5-1; 13 nucleotides match TRBD2. CDR3 size: 17 residues. V shed 3 bases and J 1 base; nucleotides not matched to a gene: 4. Germline V gene data show CDR1 as SGHRS and CDR2 as YFSETQ. The CDR3 loop reads CASSWTSGSVSYNEQFF. In nucleotides, the CDR3 is TGCGCCAGCAGCTGGACTAGCGGGAGTGTATCCTACAATGAGCAGTTCTTC.

This clonotype was seen only a few times. The gene calls are TRBV11-2 and TRBJ2-1; maybe TRBD2 (5 bases). The CDR3 covers 13 residues. Germline V gene data show CDR1 as SGHAT and CDR2 as FQNNGV. V dropped 7 bases and J dropped 5 bases, with 12 bases sitting between them. The CDR3 DNA reads as TGTGCCAGCACCCCTGGACTCAACAATGAGCAGTTCTTC. Protein: CASTPGLNNEQFF.

The J gene is TRBJ2-3, the V gene TRBV4-2; 11 positions agree with TRBD1. Germline CDR1 is LGHNA and CDR2 is YNFKEQ. The CDR3 spans 16 residues. V was pared by 0 bases and J by 4 bases, with 3 bases of the junction left unmatched. DNA of the CDR3: TGTGCCAGCAGCCAAGAGGACAGGGGGCTAGCAGATACGCAGTATTTT. Translating gives CASSQEDRGLADTQYF.

This clonotype was seen many times. This chain joins TRBV12-3 or TRBV12-4 and TRBJ2-3; TRBD2 agrees at 11 bases. With V trimmed by 4 bases and J by 6 bases, 6 bases remained unmatched. CDR3 length equals 15 residues. The CDR3 reads CASSSSTSGADTQYF. The CDR3, as DNA: TGTGCCAGCAGTTCCTCGACTAGCGGGGCGGATACGCAGTATTTT.

J is TRBJ2-7 and V is TRBV18; D not resolved. V lost 2 bases and J 10 bases, leaving 15 bases between the germline ends. CDR1 KGHSH and CDR2 LQKENI come from the germline V gene. This CDR3 spans 13 amino acids. CDR3 DNA sequence: TGTGCCAGCTCACCATCTTCTCAGCAAACCCAGTACTTC. Protein product: CASSPSSQQTQYF.

V and J are TRBV28 and TRBJ2-1, with D unresolved. This CDR3 is 12 amino acids long. V was cut by 2 bases and J by 15 bases, with 14 bases left in between. In germline, CDR1 is MDHEN, CDR2 SYDVKM. The CDR3 nucleotides are TGTGCCAGCAGTTTAAAGGCGATGGGTCTGTTCTTC. This translates into CASSLKAMGLFF.

This chain connects TRBV30 to TRBJ2-7; weak D call: TRBD1 (6 bases). This CDR3 region has 13 residues. With 8 bases removed from V and 4 bases from J, the gap between germline ends came to 18 bases. Germline CDR1 GTSNPN, CDR2 SVGIG (reference sequence). CDR3 nucleotides: TGTGCCGGGGGCCGACCCCCATGGTACGAGCAGTACTTC. This translates into CAGGRPPWYEQYF.

About this clonotype itself: This clone may be a read error of a much larger clone one base away. The rearrangement joins TRBV11-2 to TRBJ2-3; 7 bases line up with TRBD2. J gave up 3 bases and V 3 bases, and 9 bases lay outside the gene matches. Germline V gives CDR1 SGHAT, CDR2 FQNNGV. This CDR3 region has 16 residues. CDR3 sequence: CASSLSGLVGTDTQYF. CDR3 sequence (DNA): TGTGCCAGCAGCTTGAGCGGACTAGTGGGGACAGATACGCAGTATTTT.

Only a few counts were recorded for this clonotype. The V and J genes are TRBV6-4 and TRBJ1-1, with a tentative D call TRBD1 (5 bases). The CDR3 is made up of 20 amino acids. Germline V gene sequence: CDR1 MRHNA, CDR2 SNTAGT. V lost 10 bases and J 0 bases, leaving 33 bases between the germline ends. This chain's CDR3 is CANTIQGRLLHSLMNTEAFF. The CDR3 DNA reads as TGTGCCAACACCATCCAGGGCAGACTTTTACATTCTCTCATGAACACTGAAGCTTTCTTT.

The rearrangement uses TRBV10-1 and TRBJ2-5; TRBD1 or TRBD2 may be the D gene (5 bases each). Germline V gives CDR1 WNHNN, CDR2 SYGVQD (reference sequence). This CDR3 spans 12 amino acids. The germline V and J ends were trimmed by 4 bases and 11 bases, with 14 bases remaining between them. Here the CDR3 reads CASSAARGEQYF. CDR3 bases: TGCGCCAGCAGTGCTGCGAGGGGTGAGCAGTACTTC.

The chain links TRBV15 to TRBJ2-5; D assignment may be TRBD1 or TRBD2 (5 bases each). With the DNA end fitting TRBJ2-7 better, the J assignment may be wrong. Looked up from germline, CDR1 is LNHNV and CDR2 is YYDKDF (reference sequence). The CDR3 is made up of 15 amino acids. CDR3 in DNA: TGTGCCACCAGCAGAACACGGGGCAGAAATGACGAGCAGTACTTC. This gives the protein CATSRTRGRNDEQYF.

The V call is TRBV7-9, the J call TRBJ2-5, with 10 bases aligning to TRBD1. V dropped 5 bases and J dropped 5; count of bases not matched to a gene: 11. Germline V CDR1 and CDR2: SEHNR, FQNEAQ (reference sequence). The length of the CDR3 is 16 residues. The CDR3 DNA reads as TGTGCCAGCAGCCCACTCTCCGGGACAGGGGATGAGACCCAGTACTTC. Encoded protein: CASSPLSGTGDETQYF.

This sequence joins TRBV11-2 and TRBJ2-4; D remains ambiguous. Germline CDR1 is SGHAT and CDR2 is FQNNGV. Trimming removed 2 bases at V and 7 bases at J, with 15 bases between. This CDR3 comprises 15 residues. CDR3 nucleotides: TGTGCCAGCAGCTTATCGACTGCGCCCGGGAACATTCAGTACTTC. It specifies CASSLSTAPGNIQYF.

V usage is TRBV29-1 and J usage is TRBJ1-2, with D tentatively TRBD1 (5 bases). Germline V gene sequence: CDR1 SQVTM, CDR2 ANQGSEA. The CDR3 sequence is 12 residues long. V was trimmed by 4 bases and J by 3 bases, leaving 9 bases between them. CDR3 nucleotide sequence: TGCAGCGTTGTAAGAGGGGACTATGGCTACACCTTC. Translating it yields CSVVRGDYGYTF.

The chain joins TRBV12-3 or TRBV12-4 to TRBJ2-1; D is ambiguous. The CDR3 is made up of 11 amino acids. V was cut by 6 bases and J by 8 bases, with 8 bases left in between. The CDR3 sequence is CASSRVDEQFF. CDR3 in DNA: TGTGCCAGCAGCCGGGTTGATGAGCAGTTCTTC.